This TCR beta chain was sequenced during a study of blood T cell repertoires in COVID-19. For the study at large: COVID-19 samples collected from the United States, Italy and Spain covered acute and convalescent phases.

The CDR3 loop spans 13 amino acids. The ends were cut back, 0 bases at V and 8 bases at J, with 11 bases in the middle. Looked up from germline, CDR1 is SGHRS and CDR2 is YFSETQ. The sample holds a few counts of this clone. The cohort comprised adults aged roughly 18 to 100 years residing in about two dozen US areas. Membership in each cohort depended on participant-reported clinical history. Only in-frame clones appear in the TCRdb table, and some are missing; sequencing was by immunoSEQ multiplex PCR. The table lists a few hundred thousand clones, roughly nine tenths of them singletons, with 3% to 3.5% in the top ten.

This clonotype was obtained from a woman between 45 and 60 years old in a cohort exposed to, infected with or recovered from COVID-19 (not recorded which). The rearrangement joins TRBV5-1 to TRBJ1-2; perhaps TRBD1 as D (5 bases). The sample consisted of PBMCs or T cells enriched from blood (not recorded which). CDR3 residues: CASSLEGVSGYTF. The CDR3 DNA reads as TGCGCCAGCAGCTTGGAAGGGGTAAGCGGCTACACCTTC.